The following is a TCR beta chain sequence with its context. The sample originates from a study of PD-1 blockade in classical Hodgkin lymphoma. Generated by immunoSEQ multiplex PCR, the TCRdb table keeps only in-frame clones and is missing some. Of fewer than 3,500 clones listed, approximately 80% are singletons. The time point was: newly diagnosed, previously untreated cHL patient sample. Researchers pulled CD8+ T cells out of thawed PBMCs using magnetic negative selection. Sequencing was done on a sample of CD8+ T cells from blood. The receptor comes from a human donor with classical Hodgkin lymphoma.

CDR3 bases: TGCGCCAGCAGCCAAGATCGAGTGACCTACGAGCAGTACTTC. It encodes CASSQDRVTYEQYF. This chain joins TRBV4-3 and TRBJ2-7; D unclear. V was shortened by 0 bases and J by 2 bases, with 8 bases between the two germline ends. The CDR3 runs to 14 residues. Germline CDR1 is LGHNA and CDR2 is YSLEER.